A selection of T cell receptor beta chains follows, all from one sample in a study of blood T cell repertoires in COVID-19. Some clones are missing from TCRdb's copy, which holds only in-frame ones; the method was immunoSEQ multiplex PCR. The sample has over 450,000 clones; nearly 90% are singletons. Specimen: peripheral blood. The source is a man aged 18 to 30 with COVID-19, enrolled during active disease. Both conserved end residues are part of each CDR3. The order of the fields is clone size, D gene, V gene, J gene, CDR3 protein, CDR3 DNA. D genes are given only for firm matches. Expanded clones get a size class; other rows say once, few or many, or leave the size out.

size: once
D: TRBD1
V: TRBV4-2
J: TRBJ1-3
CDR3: CASSPGTGVENTIYF
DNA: TGTGCCAGCAGCCCCGGGACAGGGGTGGAAAACACCATATATTTT

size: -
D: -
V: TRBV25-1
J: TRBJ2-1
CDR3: CASKSSLSGSYNEQFF
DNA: TGTGCCAGCAAATCTAGCCTAAGCGGATCCTACAATGAGCAGTTCTTC

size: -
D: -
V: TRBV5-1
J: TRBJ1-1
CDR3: CASSLVGRGKSEAFF
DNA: TGCGCCAGCAGCTTGGTTGGTCGGGGGAAATCTGAAGCTTTCTTT

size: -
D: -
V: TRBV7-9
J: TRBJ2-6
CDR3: CASSLASSGANVLTF
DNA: TGTGCCAGCAGCTTAGCCAGCTCTGGGGCCAACGTCCTGACTTTC

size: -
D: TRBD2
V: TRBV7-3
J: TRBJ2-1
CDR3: CASSFRTGTSGRNEQFF
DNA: TGTGCCAGCAGCTTCAGAACCGGGACTAGCGGGAGGAATGAGCAGTTCTTC

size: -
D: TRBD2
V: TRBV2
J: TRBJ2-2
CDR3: CASRTSSGELFF
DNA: TGTGCCTCCCGGACTAGCTCCGGGGAGCTGTTTTTT

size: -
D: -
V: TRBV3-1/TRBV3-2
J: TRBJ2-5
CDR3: CASSRDPGPDKTQYF
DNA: TGTGCCAGCAGCCGAGACCCCGGGCCGGACAAGACCCAGTACTTC

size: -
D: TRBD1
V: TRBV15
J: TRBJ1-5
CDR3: CATSSRGLGNQPQHF
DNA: TGTGCCACCAGCAGCAGGGGGTTGGGCAATCAGCCCCAGCATTTT

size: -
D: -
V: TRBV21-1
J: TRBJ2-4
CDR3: CASSKREGGNIQYF
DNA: TGTGCCAGCAGCAAACGGGAGGGCGGAAACATTCAGTACTTC

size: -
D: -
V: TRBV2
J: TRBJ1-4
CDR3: CASRGATNEKLFF
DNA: TGTGCCAGCAGAGGGGCAACTAATGAAAAACTGTTTTTT

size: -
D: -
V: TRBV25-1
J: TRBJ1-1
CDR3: CASSTRGNTEAFF
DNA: TGTGCCAGCAGTACCCGAGGAAACACTGAAGCTTTCTTT

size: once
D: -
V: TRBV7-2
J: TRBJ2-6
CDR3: CASSPRVSGANVLTF
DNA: TGTGCCAGCAGCCCACGCGTCTCTGGGGCCAACGTCCTGACTTTC

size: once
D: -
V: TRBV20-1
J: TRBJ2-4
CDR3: CSAGGGQYF
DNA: TGCAGTGCCGGAGGAGGGCAGTACTTC

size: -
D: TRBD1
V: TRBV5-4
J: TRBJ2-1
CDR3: CASSFRDRRYNEQFF
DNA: TGTGCCAGCAGCTTTAGGGACAGACGTTACAATGAGCAGTTCTTC

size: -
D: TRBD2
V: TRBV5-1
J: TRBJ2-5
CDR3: CASSESPGLAGDRPYF
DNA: TGCGCCAGCAGCGAGTCTCCGGGACTAGCGGGGGATCGCCCGTACTTC